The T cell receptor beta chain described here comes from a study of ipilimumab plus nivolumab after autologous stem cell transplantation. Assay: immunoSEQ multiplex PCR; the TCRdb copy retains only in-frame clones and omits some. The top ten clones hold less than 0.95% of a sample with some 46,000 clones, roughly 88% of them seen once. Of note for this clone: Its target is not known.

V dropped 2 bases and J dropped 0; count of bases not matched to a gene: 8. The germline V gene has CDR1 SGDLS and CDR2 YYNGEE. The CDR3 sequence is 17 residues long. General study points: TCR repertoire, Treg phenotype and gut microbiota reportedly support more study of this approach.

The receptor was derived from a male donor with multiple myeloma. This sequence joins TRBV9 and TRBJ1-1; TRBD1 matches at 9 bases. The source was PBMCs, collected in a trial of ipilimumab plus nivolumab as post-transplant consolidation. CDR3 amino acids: CASSVTGGGIMNTEAFF. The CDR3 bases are TGTGCCAGCAGCGTGACAGGGGGTGGGATAATGAACACTGAAGCTTTCTTT.